The present entry profiles one T cell receptor (beta chain) with its context. Trimming removed 11 bases at V and 0 bases at J, with 12 bases between. The CDR3 loop spans 13 amino acids. In germline, CDR1 is MDHEN, CDR2 SYDVKM. Primers for the PCR totalled 60 Vbeta and 13 Jbeta. The table came from immunoSEQ multiplex PCR; TCRdb's copy has only in-frame clones and leaves some out. The repertoire holds 100,000 to 150,000 clones, with 72% as singletons. The entry originates in a study of cytomegalovirus exposure and HLA in healthy donors. The chain recombines TRBV28 with TRBJ2-3, with D possibly TRBD2 on 7 matching bases. The receptor comes from a man younger than 40 in good health and CMV-seronegative. What was sequenced was PBMCs. The CDR3 here is CASEGGSTDTQYF. The CDR3 region has the DNA TGTGCCTCAGAGGGGGGGAGCACAGATACGCAGTATTTT.